This T cell receptor beta chain came from a study of blood T cell repertoires in COVID-19. Trimming removed 0 bases from V and 0 bases from J, with 21 bases in between. Per the germline V gene, CDR1 is KGHSH and CDR2 is LQKENI. The CDR3 is 19 amino acids. Profiling relied on immunoSEQ multiplex PCR, and the TCRdb table lists in-frame clones only, not all of them. The table includes about 140,000 clones, about 83% detected once. This rearrangement joins TRBV18 to TRBJ2-7, with TRBD2 as a possible D gene (8 bases). The source of this sequence is a man aged 30-40 years with COVID-19, enrolled during active disease. What was sequenced was peripheral blood. CDR3: CASSPPRGRDSGSSYEQYF. The CDR3 nucleotides read TGTGCCAGCTCACCACCGAGAGGGAGGGACAGCGGGAGCTCCTACGAGCAGTACTTC.